The clone carrying this T cell receptor (beta chain) was found a few times. Clones were sequenced by immunoSEQ multiplex PCR, and TCRdb holds only the in-frame ones, with some missing. In the table there are about 73,000 clones, 90% of which are singletons. This sample is drawn from a study of blood T cell repertoires in COVID-19. At the level of the study: The United States, Italy and Spain supplied acute and convalescent COVID-19 samples. T cells, B-cell-depleted T cells, or PBMCs supplied cDNA or gDNA.

The CDR3 length is 16 residues. Trimming cost V 0 bases and J 3 bases, with 14 bases left between them. Germline CDR1 SGDLS, CDR2 YYNGEE. The TCR was taken from a woman younger than 30 with acute or convalescent COVID-19. The chain joins TRBV9 to TRBJ2-3; possible D gene TRBD1, 5 bases. Sequencing was carried out using peripheral blood. CDR3 sequence: CASSVAGQGGTDTQYF. The CDR3 region has the DNA TGTGCCAGCAGCGTAGCAGGGCAGGGTGGAACAGATACGCAGTATTTT. Full variable domain (missing parts from reference TRBV9 and TRBJ2-3): DSGVTQTPKHLITATGQRVTLRCSPRSGDLSVYWYQQSLDQGLQFLIQYYNGEERAKGNILERFSAQQFPDLHSELNLSSLELGDSALYFCASSVAGQGGTDTQYFGPGTRLTVL.